Listed here are 31 T cell receptor beta chains from one sample, sequenced in a study of human T cells and chemical hapten exposure. TCRdb itself ran the RACE reads through MiXCR, one entry per CDR3 protein. The sample has some 51,000 distinct CDR3 sequences, approximately 8.8% seen once. The time point denotes: pre-sensitization, week 0. Regarding treatment: therapeutic diphenylcyclopropenone sensitization with weekly scalp DPC. The sequenced sample was whole blood, obtained in connection with sensitization to the hapten diphenylcyclopropenone (DPC). Source of these receptors: a woman in her thirties or forties with alopecia areata. Some clones in this sample may be carry-over from other donors' samples.

This chain connects TRBV11-1 to TRBJ1-1; TRBD1 might be the D (5 bases). V shed 5 bases and J shed 1 base, with 14 bases lying between them. This CDR3 contains 15 residues. Germline CDR1 is SGHAT and CDR2 is FQDESV (reference sequence). The CDR3 region has the DNA TGTGCCAGCAGCCTGGGCACGGGGGGGAACACTGAAGCTTTCTTT. This codes for CASSLGTGGNTEAFF.

V usage is TRBV19 and J usage is TRBJ1-2; the D gene is possibly TRBD1 (5 bases). The CDR3 contains 14 residues. V was trimmed by 10 bases and J by 4 bases, leaving 19 bases between them. The germline gives CDR1 LNHDA, CDR2 SQIVND (reference sequence). CDR3 protein: CATNSITGTYGYTF. DNA for the CDR3: TGTGCCACCAATTCGATCACAGGAACCTATGGCTACACCTTC.

This clonotype showed up just a few times. The rearrangement uses TRBV20-1 and TRBJ1-2; D perhaps matches TRBD1 (5 bases). Looked up from germline, CDR1 is DFQATT and CDR2 is SNEGSKA (reference sequence). Trimming stripped 5 bases from V and 3 bases from J, with 19 bases between. The CDR3 has 15 residues. Here the CDR3 reads CSAYPGGGLDYGYTF. CDR3 bases: TGCAGTGCTTACCCCGGCGGGGGTCTGGACTATGGCTACACCTTC.

Many counts were recorded for this clonotype. The genes are TRBV12-3 or TRBV12-4 and TRBJ2-7, with 7 bases that match TRBD2. The CDR3 extends over 15 amino acids. V trimming: 6 bases; J trimming: 2 bases; junction bases outside the gene matches: 10. CDR3 sequence (DNA): TGTGCCAGCAGCCGTAGCGGGCCTTATCCCTACGAGCAGTACTTC. This encodes CASSRSGPYPYEQYF.

The sample holds many counts of this clonotype. The chain uses TRBV12-3 or TRBV12-4 and TRBJ1-1, with D maybe TRBD1 (6 bases). Between the trimmed V and J ends, which lost 6 bases and 1 base, there was a span of 6 bases. The CDR3 has 12 amino acids. The CDR3 DNA reads TGTGCCAGCAGGACAGGGAACACTGAAGCTTTCTTT. This sequence encodes CASRTGNTEAFF.

CDR3 region: CASSLQENTEAFF. CDR3 coding DNA: TGTGCCAGCAGCTTACAAGAGAACACTGAAGCTTTCTTT. The chain links TRBV7-7 to TRBJ1-1; no firm D call. Trimming stripped 2 bases from V and 1 base from J, with 5 bases between. CDR3 length: 13 residues. Germline assignment: CDR1 SSHAT and CDR2 FNYEAQ (reference sequence). Combining the CDR3 with reference TRBV7-7 and TRBJ1-1 gives the whole variable domain GAGVSQSPRYKVTKRGQDVTLRCDPISSHATLYWYQQALGQGPEFLTYFNYEAQPDKSGLPSDRFSAERPEGSISTLTIQRTEQRDSAMYRCASSLQENTEAFFGQGTRLTVV.

This clonotype has ten or more counts. The chain links TRBV14 to TRBJ2-6; D gene uncertain. The V and J ends lost 6 bases and 4 bases respectively, with 10 bases between them. Germline values: CDR1 SGHDN, CDR2 FVKESK. This CDR3 has 14 residues. CDR3 protein: CASSHTRGANVLTF. CDR3 bases: TGTGCCAGCAGTCACACCCGAGGGGCCAACGTCCTGACTTTC.

This clonotype was found many times. The rearrangement links TRBV18 to TRBJ1-4; possibly TRBD1 for D (5 bases). Trimming removed 5 bases at V and 0 bases at J, with 13 bases between. Looked up from germline, CDR1 is KGHSH and CDR2 is LQKENI. This CDR3 contains 16 residues. CDR3: CASSSQGSSTNEKLFF. DNA of the CDR3: TGTGCCAGCTCATCGCAGGGATCCTCAACTAATGAAAAACTGTTTTTT.

This clonotype occurred many times. The gene calls are TRBV7-9 and TRBJ1-2, with 8 positions matching TRBD1. The length of the CDR3 is 17 residues. The ends lost 2 bases at V and 6 bases at J; junction bases unmatched: 14. CDR1 SEHNR and CDR2 FQNEAQ come from the germline V gene (reference sequence). In nucleotides, the CDR3 is TGTGCCAGCAGCTTATCGGGACAGGACCTCTCTGGGAATGGCTACACCTTC. It specifies CASSLSGQDLSGNGYTF.

This clonotype was recorded at least ten times. J is TRBJ2-6 and V is TRBV6-2 or TRBV6-3; D not certain. This CDR3 spans 15 amino acids. Germline V CDR1 and CDR2: MNHEY, SVGEGT. The V gene lost 5 bases and the J gene lost 4 bases, with 12 bases spanning the gap. The CDR3 here is CASSTSRLGANVLTF. CDR3 coding DNA: TGTGCCAGCAGTACCTCTAGACTCGGGGCCAACGTCCTGACTTTC.

This clonotype was picked up many times. The rearrangement links TRBV18 to TRBJ2-3, with 7 bases lining up with TRBD2. This CDR3 has 14 residues. V lost 3 bases, J lost 2 bases, and 2 bases stayed unmatched. Germline-derived CDR1 and CDR2 are KGHSH and LQKENI. CDR3 DNA sequence: TGTGCCAGCTCACCGGGACTAAACACAGATACGCAGTATTTT. It codes for CASSPGLNTDTQYF. Filled out from reference TRBV18 and TRBJ2-3, the complete variable domain reads NAGVMQNPRHLVRRRGQEARLRCSPMKGHSHVYWYRQLPEEGLKFMVYLQKENIIDESGMPKERFSAEFPKEGPSILRIQQVVRGDSAAYFCASSPGLNTDTQYFGPGTRLTVL.

The chain links TRBV12-3 or TRBV12-4 to TRBJ1-5; D is uncertain. With 5 bases removed from V and 6 bases from J, the gap between germline ends came to 14 bases. The CDR3 runs to 14 residues. As DNA, the CDR3 is TGTGCCAGCAGTCGCAGTGGTGAGGGTCAGCCCCAGCATTTT. Translated: CASSRSGEGQPQHF.

This clonotype came up many times. The V and J genes are TRBV6-4 and TRBJ2-1; perhaps TRBD1 as D (5 bases). The CDR3 loop spans 13 amino acids. Trimming removed 2 bases from V and 6 bases from J, with 8 bases in between. Looked up from germline, CDR1 is MRHNA and CDR2 is SNTAGT. CDR3 nucleotide sequence: TGTGCCAGCAGTGACCAGGGTGGCAATGAGCAGTTCTTC. Its protein product is CASSDQGGNEQFF.

The rearrangement joins TRBV28 to TRBJ2-1; 8 bases map to TRBD2. V shed 6 bases, J shed 7 bases, and the junction held 5 bases outside the gene matches. Germline CDR1 and CDR2: MDHEN and SYDVKM. The CDR3 loop spans 13 amino acids. CDR3 in amino acids: CASSSGGVNEQFF. The CDR3 region has the DNA TGTGCCAGCAGCTCCGGGGGGGTAAATGAGCAGTTCTTC. The entire variable domain, with the rest obtained from reference TRBV28 and TRBJ2-1, is as follows: DVKVTQSSRYLVKRTGEKVFLECVQDMDHENMFWYRQDPGLGLRLIYFSYDVKMKEKGDIPEGYSVSREKKERFSLILESASTNQTSMYLCASSSGGVNEQFFGPGTRLTVL.

This clonotype came up a few times. The rearrangement links TRBV4-1 to TRBJ2-2, with D perhaps given as TRBD1 or TRBD2 (5 bases each). This CDR3 has 14 amino acids. V shed 8 bases and J shed 6 bases, with 16 bases lying between them. Germline-derived CDR1 and CDR2 are MGHRA and YSYEKL. The CDR3 region has the DNA TGCGCCAGCCAGGGCCGGGGCAGCCCCGGGGAGCTGTTTTTT. Protein: CASQGRGSPGELFF.

This sequence joins TRBV6-4 and TRBJ2-3; TRBD2 aligns across 12 bases. Germline V gene lookup returns CDR1 MRHNA and CDR2 SNTAGT. The CDR3 is 15 residues long. The V segment lost 6 bases and the J segment 5 bases; nucleotides outside the gene matches: 6. DNA for the CDR3: TGTGCCAGCAGCCGACTAGCGGGGGAACGAGATACGCAGTATTTT. Its protein is CASSRLAGERDTQYF.

The chain combines TRBV20-1 with TRBJ1-6, with D perhaps matching TRBD1 (6 bases). Germline-derived CDR1 and CDR2 are DFQATT and SNEGSKA (reference sequence). The CDR3 covers 14 residues. Trimming shortened V by 6 bases and J by 6 bases, and 15 bases separated the two germline ends. Written as DNA, the CDR3 is TGCAGTGCCCAACAGGGCGAAGTTAATTCACCCCTCCACTTT. This codes for CSAQQGEVNSPLHF.

The J gene is TRBJ2-1, the V gene TRBV18; no clear D. Germline V gives CDR1 KGHSH, CDR2 LQKENI. CDR3 length: 14 amino acids. Trimming took off 3 bases at V and 7 bases at J, with 13 bases between the two ends. CDR3 coding DNA: TGTGCCAGCTCACCGGGTTCCCCCGGAAATGAGCAGTTCTTC. Protein: CASSPGSPGNEQFF.

The table lists this clonotype with many counts. V usage is TRBV7-9 and J usage is TRBJ1-3; tentative D call: TRBD1 (6 bases). The V gene lost 0 bases and the J gene lost 4 bases, with 13 bases spanning the gap. Germline V CDR1 and CDR2: SEHNR, FQNEAQ (reference sequence). This CDR3 contains 16 residues. This CDR3 is CASSLAQPGEGNTIYF. CDR3 sequence (DNA): TGTGCCAGCAGCTTAGCGCAGCCAGGGGAAGGAAACACCATATATTTT.

This clonotype showed up many times. The chain joins TRBV29-1 to TRBJ2-1, with a tentative D call TRBD2 (6 bases). The length of the CDR3 is 12 residues. V was clipped by 7 bases and J by 5 bases, with 12 bases between them. In germline, CDR1 is SQVTM, CDR2 ANQGSEA. Here the CDR3 reads CSGNSGNNEQFF. CDR3 nucleotides: TGCAGCGGTAATAGCGGCAACAATGAGCAGTTCTTC.

This clonotype was seen at least ten times. The V and J genes are TRBV5-1 and TRBJ2-4; D perhaps matches TRBD1 (6 bases). V was cut by 0 bases and J by 13 bases, with 8 bases left in between. Per germline, CDR1 SGHRS and CDR2 YFSETQ. The CDR3 runs to 11 residues. CDR3 nucleotides: TGCGCCAGCAGCTTGGGGACAGTGCAGTACTTC. Amino acids: CASSLGTVQYF. The whole variable domain, filled in from reference TRBV5-1 and TRBJ2-4, reads KAGVTQTPRYLIKTRGQQVTLSCSPISGHRSVSWYQQTPGQGLQFLFEYFSETQRNKGNFPGRFSGRQFSNSRSEMNVSTLELGDSALYLCASSLGTVQYFGAGTRLSVL.

This clonotype was counted a few times. The chain uses TRBV11-1 and TRBJ2-5; TRBD2 matches 8 bases. In germline, CDR1 is SGHAT, CDR2 FQDESV (reference sequence). The CDR3 covers 15 residues. J was trimmed by 7 bases and V by 4 bases; bases with no gene match: 11. The CDR3 DNA reads as TGTGCCAGCAGCTCCGGACTAGCAGCATCGGGGACCCAGTACTTC. It translates to CASSSGLAASGTQYF.

This clonotype was found many times. CDR3 nucleotide sequence: TGTGCCAGCAGCTTTTCCTACGAGCAGTACTTC. Protein product: CASSFSYEQYF. The chain has TRBV11-2 and TRBJ2-7; no firm D call. Trimming removed 3 bases at V and 1 base at J, with 1 base between. The CDR3 spans 11 residues. From germline, CDR1 is SGHAT and CDR2 FQNNGV.

This clonotype was recorded many times. The DNA of the CDR3 is TGTGCCAGCAGTGAGGGGACATCTAGCACAGATACGCAGTATTTT. Translating gives CASSEGTSSTDTQYF. V and J are TRBV2 and TRBJ2-3; tentative D call: TRBD1 (6 bases). CDR1 is SNHLY and CDR2 is FYNNEI in the germline V gene. The CDR3 has 15 amino acids. Trimming left V 3 bases short and J 0 bases short, with 10 bases between.

The rearrangement links TRBV5-1 to TRBJ2-3; D is unresolved. V lost 4 bases to trimming and J lost 0 bases, with 12 bases between them. CDR1 and CDR2 from the germline V gene are SGHRS and YFSETQ. The CDR3 consists of 15 residues. For the CDR3, the DNA is TGCGCCAGCAGCGACGCGCGATCTAGCACAGATACGCAGTATTTT. This translates into CASSDARSSTDTQYF.

The chain links TRBV11-3 to TRBJ1-1; D call uncertain. V was cut by 1 base and J by 1 base, with 10 bases left in between. This CDR3 has 15 residues. Germline V gene lookup returns CDR1 SGHNT and CDR2 YENEEA. The CDR3 nucleotides read TGTGCCAGCAGCTTAGGATCACAGAGGAACACTGAAGCTTTCTTT. It translates to CASSLGSQRNTEAFF. The full variable domain, in which reference TRBV11-3 and TRBJ1-1 provide the parts outside the CDR3, is EAGVVQSPRYKIIEKKQPVAFWCNPISGHNTLYWYLQNLGQGPELLIRYENEEAVDDSQLPKDRFSAERLKGVDSTLKIQPAELGDSAVYLCASSLGSQRNTEAFFGQGTRLTVV.

Only a few counts were recorded for this clonotype. The gene calls are TRBV7-9 and TRBJ2-2; 7 nucleotides align to TRBD1. The CDR3 consists of 15 residues. The V gene end was trimmed by 5 bases and the J gene end by 4 bases; junction bases not matched to a gene: 7. Germline CDR1 is SEHNR and CDR2 is FQNEAQ (reference sequence). Here the CDR3 reads CASSPPDRATGELFF. The CDR3 DNA sequence: TGTGCCAGCAGCCCCCCAGACAGGGCCACCGGGGAGCTGTTTTTT.

This clonotype was picked up a small number of times. The genes are TRBV3-1 and TRBJ2-3, with TRBD2 matching 16 bases. Germline lookup yields CDR1 LGHDT and CDR2 YNNKEL (reference sequence). V lost 4 bases and J lost 0; bases outside the gene matches: 16. This CDR3 is built from 22 residues. The CDR3 DNA is TGTGCCAGCAGCCCTAACAGCCTGGGACTAGCGGGGGGGTCTTGGAGCACAGATACGCAGTATTTT. Amino acids: CASSPNSLGLAGGSWSTDTQYF.

The V and J genes are TRBV19 and TRBJ1-2; D is undetermined. This CDR3 spans 15 amino acids. CDR1 and CDR2 from the germline V gene are LNHDA and SQIVND (reference sequence). Trimming stripped 0 bases from V and 2 bases from J, with 10 bases between. As DNA, the CDR3 is TGTGCCAGTAGTATAGAGGCGCAGAGAAACTATGGCTACACCTTC. Translating it yields CASSIEAQRNYGYTF.

The chain is built from TRBV7-2 and TRBJ2-1; D remains ambiguous. The CDR3 contains 12 residues. Per the germline V gene, CDR1 is SGHTA and CDR2 is FQGNSA. V dropped 5 bases and J dropped 3 bases, with 5 bases sitting between them. The chain's CDR3 is CASSGVYNEQFF. CDR3 nucleotides: TGTGCCAGCAGCGGGGTCTACAATGAGCAGTTCTTC.

This clonotype was found a few times. The chain uses TRBV10-3 and TRBJ1-3; tentative D call: TRBD1 (5 bases). Trimming pared 3 bases from V and 0 bases from J, leaving 15 bases between. The germline CDR1 and CDR2 sequences are ENHRY and SYGVKD. CDR3 length: 17 amino acids. The CDR3 nucleotides read TGTGCCATCAGTGAAGCTCCCGACAGAGCCTCTGGAAACACCATATATTTT. It encodes CAISEAPDRASGNTIYF.